Listed below are T cell receptor beta chains from one sample, sequenced in a study of T cell repertoires in cytomegalovirus infection. MiXCR, applied by TCRdb to the reads, yields one record per CDR3 protein. Among 230,000 or so distinct CDR3 sequences listed, over 15% were seen once. Sequenced sample: CD8+ T cells from PBMCs. Receptor source: a human donor in good health (CMV status not recorded). Some clones in this sample may be carry-over from other donors' samples. The CDR3 runs from the conserved cysteine through the conserved F or W. The order of the fields is J gene, V gene, clone size, D gene, CDR3 DNA, CDR3 protein. D genes are given only for firm matches. Some rows have no size entry. The others give once, few or many, or a class for an expanded clone.

j_call: TRBJ2-7
v_call: TRBV5-1
clone_size: few
d_call: -
cdr3_nt: TGCGCCAGCAGCTTGAACTCAGGGAACTACGAGCAGTACTTC
cdr3_aa: CASSLNSGNYEQYF

j_call: TRBJ1-2
v_call: TRBV7-3
clone_size: many
d_call: -
cdr3_nt: TGTGCCAGCAGCTTAAGTCCAGGTCTCGGTTATGGCTACACCTTC
cdr3_aa: CASSLSPGLGYGYTF

j_call: TRBJ1-6
v_call: TRBV2
clone_size: few
d_call: -
cdr3_nt: TGTGCCATATCGGGGGCGAGCTATAATTCACCCCTCCACTTT
cdr3_aa: CAISGASYNSPLHF

j_call: TRBJ1-6
v_call: TRBV11-2
clone_size: -
d_call: -
cdr3_nt: TGTGCCAGCAGCTTAGAGGCAGGGGTTAATTCACCCCTCCACTTT
cdr3_aa: CASSLEAGVNSPLHF

j_call: TRBJ2-7
v_call: TRBV6-2/TRBV6-3
clone_size: few
d_call: TRBD2
cdr3_nt: TGTGCCAGCAGTGCCGCGGGGGGCTCCCTAGGTTACGAGCAGTACTTC
cdr3_aa: CASSAAGGSLGYEQYF

j_call: TRBJ2-1
v_call: TRBV7-9
clone_size: -
d_call: TRBD2
cdr3_nt: TGTGCCAGCAGCCGGGGGGAGATCACCTACAATGAGCAGTTCTTC
cdr3_aa: CASSRGEITYNEQFF

j_call: TRBJ1-1
v_call: TRBV5-1
clone_size: -
d_call: -
cdr3_nt: TGCGCCAGCAGCTCGGGCTCTGAAGCTTTCTTT
cdr3_aa: CASSSGSEAFF

j_call: TRBJ2-4
v_call: TRBV29-1
clone_size: -
d_call: TRBD1
cdr3_nt: TGCAGCGTAGTAGACAGGGGGGTGGACATTCAGTACTTC
cdr3_aa: CSVVDRGVDIQYF

j_call: TRBJ2-3
v_call: TRBV7-2
clone_size: many
d_call: -
cdr3_nt: TGTGCCAGCAGCCCCTATGGGGGGCCGACAGATACGCAGTATTTT
cdr3_aa: CASSPYGGPTDTQYF

j_call: TRBJ2-1
v_call: TRBV14
clone_size: many
d_call: -
cdr3_nt: TGTGCCAGCAGCCAAGATCAGAGGGGCCTTGACAATGAGCAGTTCTTC
cdr3_aa: CASSQDQRGLDNEQFF

j_call: TRBJ2-3
v_call: TRBV9
clone_size: -
d_call: -
cdr3_nt: TGTGCCAGCAGCCCTGCCCCTAGCACAGATACGCAGTATTTT
cdr3_aa: CASSPAPSTDTQYF

j_call: TRBJ1-1
v_call: TRBV9
clone_size: -
d_call: -
cdr3_nt: TGTGCCAGCAGCGGGGATCCTAAAGGGACTGAAGCTTTCTTT
cdr3_aa: CASSGDPKGTEAFF

j_call: TRBJ2-7
v_call: TRBV14
clone_size: -
d_call: -
cdr3_nt: TGTGCCAGCAGCCAAGATACGGGACCGAACCGGGAGCAGTACTTC
cdr3_aa: CASSQDTGPNREQYF

j_call: TRBJ1-6
v_call: TRBV5-4
clone_size: few
d_call: -
cdr3_nt: TGTGCCAGCAGCTTGGACGGCAGGGGATTTTCACCCCTCCACTTT
cdr3_aa: CASSLDGRGFSPLHF

j_call: TRBJ1-1
v_call: TRBV4-1
clone_size: -
d_call: -
cdr3_nt: TGCGCCAGCAGCCACGTGTTCGGAGGGGGGAACACTGAAGCTTTCTTT
cdr3_aa: CASSHVFGGGNTEAFF

j_call: TRBJ2-7
v_call: TRBV6-1
clone_size: -
d_call: -
cdr3_nt: TGTGCCAGCAGTGAAGTGGGGAACGAGCAGTACTTC
cdr3_aa: CASSEVGNEQYF

j_call: TRBJ1-1
v_call: TRBV20-1
clone_size: few
d_call: -
cdr3_nt: TGCAGTGCGAAGGGTGGAGTCACTGAAGCTTTCTTT
cdr3_aa: CSAKGGVTEAFF

j_call: TRBJ2-3
v_call: TRBV7-3
clone_size: many
d_call: -
cdr3_nt: TGTGCCAGCAGCTTAGGGGCGGGGAGAACAGATACGCAGTATTTT
cdr3_aa: CASSLGAGRTDTQYF

j_call: TRBJ2-7
v_call: TRBV11-3
clone_size: -
d_call: -
cdr3_nt: TGTGCCAGCAGCTTGAATACGGATTTGGGCTACGAGCAGTACTTC
cdr3_aa: CASSLNTDLGYEQYF

j_call: TRBJ2-1
v_call: TRBV6-2/TRBV6-3
clone_size: -
d_call: -
cdr3_nt: TGTGCCAGCAGCCCCGCGGGGAACCTATACAATGAGCAGTTCTTC
cdr3_aa: CASSPAGNLYNEQFF

j_call: TRBJ1-5
v_call: TRBV6-6
clone_size: many
d_call: -
cdr3_nt: TGTGCCAGCAGCTCAAACCCGTCGCGCCTTTTGGAAAATCAGCCCCAGCATTTT
cdr3_aa: CASSSNPSRLLENQPQHF

j_call: TRBJ1-6
v_call: TRBV27
clone_size: few
d_call: -
cdr3_nt: TGTGCCAGCAGTTTAGAAGTGAAGGGGGGACTCAATTCACCCCTCCACTTT
cdr3_aa: CASSLEVKGGLNSPLHF

j_call: TRBJ1-2
v_call: TRBV4-1
clone_size: few
d_call: -
cdr3_nt: TGCGCCAGCAGCCAACCTCAGGGAAACTATGGCTACACCTTC
cdr3_aa: CASSQPQGNYGYTF

j_call: TRBJ1-1
v_call: TRBV7-6
clone_size: many
d_call: -
cdr3_nt: TGTGCCAGCAGCTTATTCCAGGGAGACGAAGCTTTCTTT
cdr3_aa: CASSLFQGDEAFF

j_call: TRBJ2-1
v_call: TRBV7-9
clone_size: many
d_call: TRBD2
cdr3_nt: TGTGCCAGCAGCCCCGCGACTAGCGGGGGGGCGGCCTACAATGAGCAGTTCTTC
cdr3_aa: CASSPATSGGAAYNEQFF

j_call: TRBJ2-5
v_call: TRBV20-1
clone_size: many
d_call: TRBD1
cdr3_nt: TGCAGTGCTAGAGGGGGACAGGGCGAGAAGACCCAGTACTTC
cdr3_aa: CSARGGQGEKTQYF

j_call: TRBJ2-1
v_call: TRBV7-3
clone_size: few
d_call: TRBD2
cdr3_nt: TGTGCCAGCAGCTTAGACGGCGGGGGGGCTTATGAGCAGTTCTTC
cdr3_aa: CASSLDGGGAYEQFF

j_call: TRBJ2-3
v_call: TRBV7-6
clone_size: -
d_call: -
cdr3_nt: TGTGCCAGCAGCTTTGCGGAGGCGGCTCAAGATACGCAGTATTTT
cdr3_aa: CASSFAEAAQDTQYF

j_call: TRBJ2-1
v_call: TRBV12-3/TRBV12-4
clone_size: -
d_call: -
cdr3_nt: TGTGCCAGCAGTTCCCCCCTTTTGGAGGGCGGCAATGAGCAGTTCTTC
cdr3_aa: CASSSPLLEGGNEQFF

j_call: TRBJ2-6
v_call: TRBV28
clone_size: -
d_call: TRBD1
cdr3_nt: TGTGCCAGCAGTTTAGGGGGACAGGCTGGGGCCAACGTCCTGACTTTC
cdr3_aa: CASSLGGQAGANVLTF

j_call: TRBJ1-6
v_call: TRBV13
clone_size: few
d_call: TRBD1
cdr3_nt: TGTGCCAGCAGCTTAGAGGGGGCCTGGAATTCACCCCTCCACTTT
cdr3_aa: CASSLEGAWNSPLHF

j_call: TRBJ2-1
v_call: TRBV2
clone_size: -
d_call: -
cdr3_nt: TGTGCCAGCAGTGAAGGCCTGAAGTATGAGCAGTTCTTC
cdr3_aa: CASSEGLKYEQFF

j_call: TRBJ2-1
v_call: TRBV25-1
clone_size: few
d_call: -
cdr3_nt: TGTGCCAGCGGTAGGACAGCCGAGCAGTTCTTC
cdr3_aa: CASGRTAEQFF

j_call: TRBJ1-4
v_call: TRBV7-2
clone_size: many
d_call: TRBD1
cdr3_nt: TGTGCCAGCAGCCCGGACAGGGCGTCCGAAAAACTGTTTTTT
cdr3_aa: CASSPDRASEKLFF

j_call: TRBJ2-6
v_call: TRBV7-6
clone_size: -
d_call: -
cdr3_nt: TGTGCCTCTATCGACAGACAGGTTGGGGCCAACGTCCTGACTTTC
cdr3_aa: CASIDRQVGANVLTF

j_call: TRBJ1-1
v_call: TRBV7-6
clone_size: -
d_call: -
cdr3_nt: TGTGCCAGCAGCTTCTCACCAGACACTGAAGCTTTCTTT
cdr3_aa: CASSFSPDTEAFF

j_call: TRBJ1-5
v_call: TRBV27
clone_size: few
d_call: -
cdr3_nt: TGTGCCAGCAGTCCTATGGGGGATAGCAATCAGCCCCAGCATTTT
cdr3_aa: CASSPMGDSNQPQHF

j_call: TRBJ2-7
v_call: TRBV6-5
clone_size: -
d_call: TRBD1
cdr3_nt: TGTGCCAGCAGTACCAGGCACAGGGGACACGAGCAGTACTTC
cdr3_aa: CASSTRHRGHEQYF

j_call: TRBJ2-1
v_call: TRBV29-1
clone_size: -
d_call: TRBD2
cdr3_nt: TGCAGCGTTGGATTAGCGGGTTACAATGAGCAGTTCTTC
cdr3_aa: CSVGLAGYNEQFF

j_call: TRBJ1-1
v_call: TRBV5-6
clone_size: few
d_call: -
cdr3_nt: TGTGCCAGCAGCTTGGTGGCGGCCATGAACACTGAAGCTTTCTTT
cdr3_aa: CASSLVAAMNTEAFF

j_call: TRBJ2-1
v_call: TRBV6-2/TRBV6-3
clone_size: many
d_call: TRBD1
cdr3_nt: TGTGCCAGCATTCGATCGGCTGGGACAGGTCTCGACCCGAATGAGCAGTTCTTC
cdr3_aa: CASIRSAGTGLDPNEQFF

j_call: TRBJ2-2
v_call: TRBV29-1
clone_size: few
d_call: -
cdr3_nt: TGCAGCGTGCACACCACCGGGGAGCTGTTTTTT
cdr3_aa: CSVHTTGELFF

j_call: TRBJ2-5
v_call: TRBV20-1
clone_size: once
d_call: -
cdr3_nt: TGCAGTGCTAGAAAGTCAGGACTTCTTCTAGAGACCCAGTACTTC
cdr3_aa: CSARKSGLLLETQYF

j_call: TRBJ2-7
v_call: TRBV6-2/TRBV6-3
clone_size: many
d_call: -
cdr3_nt: TGTGCCAGCAGTGACAGAGAAAGCTTCTACGAGCAGTACTTC
cdr3_aa: CASSDRESFYEQYF

j_call: TRBJ1-1
v_call: TRBV4-1
clone_size: -
d_call: -
cdr3_nt: TGCGCCAGCAGCCAAGGCCAGGCTATGAACACTGAAGCTTTCTTT
cdr3_aa: CASSQGQAMNTEAFF

j_call: TRBJ1-2
v_call: TRBV5-6
clone_size: many
d_call: -
cdr3_nt: TGTGCCAGCAGAGCGGTGGTGTTGGGGGGCCTCGGTGGCTACACCTTC
cdr3_aa: CASRAVVLGGLGGYTF

j_call: TRBJ2-1
v_call: TRBV5-6
clone_size: -
d_call: -
cdr3_nt: TGTGCCAGCAGCTCGCCCAGACTGACCTACAATGAGCAGTTCTTC
cdr3_aa: CASSSPRLTYNEQFF

j_call: TRBJ2-1
v_call: TRBV29-1
clone_size: many
d_call: -
cdr3_nt: TGCAGCGTTGATTACGACAATGAGCAGTTCTTC
cdr3_aa: CSVDYDNEQFF

j_call: TRBJ1-5
v_call: TRBV18
clone_size: few
d_call: -
cdr3_nt: TGTGCCAGCTCACCACCGCTCAGGGGAGGCTGGCAGCCCCAGCATTTT
cdr3_aa: CASSPPLRGGWQPQHF

j_call: TRBJ2-7
v_call: TRBV9
clone_size: few
d_call: -
cdr3_nt: TGTGCCAGCAGCGTCGACGGGGCTAGCGAGCAGTACTTC
cdr3_aa: CASSVDGASEQYF

j_call: TRBJ1-2
v_call: TRBV29-1
clone_size: -
d_call: TRBD1
cdr3_nt: TGCAGCGTTGAAGTTACAGGGGGCGATCATGGCTACACCTTC
cdr3_aa: CSVEVTGGDHGYTF

j_call: TRBJ2-5
v_call: TRBV20-1
clone_size: -
d_call: TRBD1
cdr3_nt: TGCAGTGCTAGAGACCGGGACAGGGGGCGAGAGACCCAGTACTTC
cdr3_aa: CSARDRDRGRETQYF